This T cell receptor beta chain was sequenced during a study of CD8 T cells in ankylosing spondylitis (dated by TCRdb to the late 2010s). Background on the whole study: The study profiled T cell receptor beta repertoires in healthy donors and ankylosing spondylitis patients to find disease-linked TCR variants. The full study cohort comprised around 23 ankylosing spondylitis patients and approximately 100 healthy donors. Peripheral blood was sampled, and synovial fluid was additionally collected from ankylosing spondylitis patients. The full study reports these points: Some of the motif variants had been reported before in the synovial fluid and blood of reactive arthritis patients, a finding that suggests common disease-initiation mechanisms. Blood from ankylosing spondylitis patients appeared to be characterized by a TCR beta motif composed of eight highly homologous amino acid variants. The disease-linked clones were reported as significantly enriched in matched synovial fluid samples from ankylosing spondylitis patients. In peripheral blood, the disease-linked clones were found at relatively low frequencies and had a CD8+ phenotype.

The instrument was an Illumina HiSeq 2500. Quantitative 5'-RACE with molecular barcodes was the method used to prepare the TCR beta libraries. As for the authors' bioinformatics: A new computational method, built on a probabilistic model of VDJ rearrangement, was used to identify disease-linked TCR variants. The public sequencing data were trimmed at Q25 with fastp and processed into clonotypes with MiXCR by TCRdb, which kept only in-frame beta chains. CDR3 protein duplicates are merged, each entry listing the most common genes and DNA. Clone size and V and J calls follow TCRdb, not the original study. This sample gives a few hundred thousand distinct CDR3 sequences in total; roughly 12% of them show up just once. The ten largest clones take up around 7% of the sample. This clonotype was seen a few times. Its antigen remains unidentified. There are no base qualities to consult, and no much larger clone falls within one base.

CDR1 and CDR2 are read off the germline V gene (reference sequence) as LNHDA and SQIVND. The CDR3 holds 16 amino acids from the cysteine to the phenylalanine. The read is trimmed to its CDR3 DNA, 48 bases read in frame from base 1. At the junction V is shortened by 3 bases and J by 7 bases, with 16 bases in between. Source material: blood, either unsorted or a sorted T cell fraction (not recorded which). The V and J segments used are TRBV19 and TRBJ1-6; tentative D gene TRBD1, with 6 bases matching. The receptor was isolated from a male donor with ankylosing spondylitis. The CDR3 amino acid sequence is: CASSIAGDTANSPLHF. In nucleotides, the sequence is TGTGCCAGTAGTATTGCCGGGGACACCGCAAATTCACCCCTCCACTTT.